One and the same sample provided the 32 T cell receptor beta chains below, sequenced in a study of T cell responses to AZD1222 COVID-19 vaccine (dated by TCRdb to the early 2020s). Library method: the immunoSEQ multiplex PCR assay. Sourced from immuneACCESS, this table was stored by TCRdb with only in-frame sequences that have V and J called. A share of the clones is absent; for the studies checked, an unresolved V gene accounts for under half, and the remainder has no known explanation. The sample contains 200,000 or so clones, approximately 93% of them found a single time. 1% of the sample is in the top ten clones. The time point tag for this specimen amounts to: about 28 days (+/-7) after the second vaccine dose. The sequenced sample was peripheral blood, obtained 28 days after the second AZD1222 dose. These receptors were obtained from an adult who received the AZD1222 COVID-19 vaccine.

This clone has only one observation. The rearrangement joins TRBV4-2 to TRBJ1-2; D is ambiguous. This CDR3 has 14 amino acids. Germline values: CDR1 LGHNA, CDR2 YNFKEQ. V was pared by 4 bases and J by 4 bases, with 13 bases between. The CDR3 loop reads CASSPTRVGYGYTF. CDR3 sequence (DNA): TGTGCCAGCAGCCCGACAAGGGTTGGCTATGGCTACACCTTC.

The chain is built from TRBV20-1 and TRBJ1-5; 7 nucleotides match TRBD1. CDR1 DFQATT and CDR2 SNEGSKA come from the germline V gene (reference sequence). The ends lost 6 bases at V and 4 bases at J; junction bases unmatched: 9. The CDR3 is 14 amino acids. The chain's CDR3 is CSASKGALNQPQHF. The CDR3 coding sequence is TGCAGTGCAAGTAAGGGGGCATTGAATCAGCCCCAGCATTTT.

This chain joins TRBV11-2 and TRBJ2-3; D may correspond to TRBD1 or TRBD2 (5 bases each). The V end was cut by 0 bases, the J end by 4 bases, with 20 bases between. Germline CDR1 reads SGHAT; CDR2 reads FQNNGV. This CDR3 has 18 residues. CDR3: CASSLDRVGAGSADTQYF. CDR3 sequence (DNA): TGTGCCAGCAGCTTAGATAGGGTCGGGGCAGGGAGTGCAGATACGCAGTATTTT. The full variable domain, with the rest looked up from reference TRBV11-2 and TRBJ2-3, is EAGVAQSPRYKIIEKRQSVAFWCNPISGHATLYWYQQILGQGPKLLIQFQNNGVVDDSQLPKDRFSAERLKGVDSTLKIQPAKLEDSAVYLCASSLDRVGAGSADTQYFGPGTRLTVL.

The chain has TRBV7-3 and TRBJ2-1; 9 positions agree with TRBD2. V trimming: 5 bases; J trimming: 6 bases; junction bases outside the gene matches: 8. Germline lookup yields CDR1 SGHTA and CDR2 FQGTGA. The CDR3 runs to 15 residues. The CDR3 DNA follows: TGTGCCAGCAGCCAGATAGCGGGGGAGGGCAATGAGCAGTTCTTC. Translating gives CASSQIAGEGNEQFF.

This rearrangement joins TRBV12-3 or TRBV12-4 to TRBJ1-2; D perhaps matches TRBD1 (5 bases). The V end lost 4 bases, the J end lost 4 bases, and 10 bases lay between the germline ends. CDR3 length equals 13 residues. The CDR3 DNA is TGTGCCAGCAGTTCACAGGATGGCTATGGCTACACCTTC. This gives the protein CASSSQDGYGYTF.

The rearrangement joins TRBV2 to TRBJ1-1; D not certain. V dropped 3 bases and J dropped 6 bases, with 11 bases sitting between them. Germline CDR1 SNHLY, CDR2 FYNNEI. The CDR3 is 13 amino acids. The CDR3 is CASSEEVLPEAFF. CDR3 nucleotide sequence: TGTGCCAGCAGTGAGGAGGTTCTACCTGAAGCTTTCTTT.

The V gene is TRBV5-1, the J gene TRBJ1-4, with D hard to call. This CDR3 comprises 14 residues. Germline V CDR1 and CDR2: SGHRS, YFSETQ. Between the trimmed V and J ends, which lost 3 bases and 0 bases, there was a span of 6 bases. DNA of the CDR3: TGCGCCAGCAGCTCGACATCAACTAATGAAAAACTGTTTTTT. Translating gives CASSSTSTNEKLFF.

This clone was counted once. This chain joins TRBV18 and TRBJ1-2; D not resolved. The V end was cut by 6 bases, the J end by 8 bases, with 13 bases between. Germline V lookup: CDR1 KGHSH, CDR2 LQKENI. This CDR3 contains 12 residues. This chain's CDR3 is CASSPDEGGYTF. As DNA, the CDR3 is TGTGCCAGCTCGCCGGACGAAGGGGGCTACACCTTC. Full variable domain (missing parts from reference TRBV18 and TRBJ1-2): NAGVMQNPRHLVRRRGQEARLRCSPMKGHSHVYWYRQLPEEGLKFMVYLQKENIIDESGMPKERFSAEFPKEGPSILRIQQVVRGDSAAYFCASSPDEGGYTFGSGTRLTVV.

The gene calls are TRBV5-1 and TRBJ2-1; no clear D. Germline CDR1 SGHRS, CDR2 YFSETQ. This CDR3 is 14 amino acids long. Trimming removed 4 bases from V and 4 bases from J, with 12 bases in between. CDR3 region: CASSTAREYNEQFF. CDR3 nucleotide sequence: TGCGCCAGCAGCACAGCTAGGGAATACAATGAGCAGTTCTTC.

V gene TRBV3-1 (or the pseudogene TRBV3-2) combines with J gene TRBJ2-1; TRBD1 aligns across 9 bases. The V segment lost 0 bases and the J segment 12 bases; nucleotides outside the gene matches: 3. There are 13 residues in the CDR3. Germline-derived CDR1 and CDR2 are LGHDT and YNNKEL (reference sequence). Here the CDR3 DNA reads TGTGCCAGCAGCCAAGATGCGGACAGGGGGCAGTTCTTC. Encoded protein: CASSQDADRGQFF.

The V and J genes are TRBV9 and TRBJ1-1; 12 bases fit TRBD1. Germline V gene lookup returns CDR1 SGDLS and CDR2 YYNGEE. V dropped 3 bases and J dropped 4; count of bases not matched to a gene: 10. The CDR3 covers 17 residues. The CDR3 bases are TGTGCCAGCAGCGGGGACAGGGGGCCGCCCGGAGTCACTGAAGCTTTCTTT. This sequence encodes CASSGDRGPPGVTEAFF. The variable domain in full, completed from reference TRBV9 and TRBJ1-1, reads DSGVTQTPKHLITATGQRVTLRCSPRSGDLSVYWYQQSLDQGLQFLIQYYNGEERAKGNILERFSAQQFPDLHSELNLSSLELGDSALYFCASSGDRGPPGVTEAFFGQGTRLTVV.

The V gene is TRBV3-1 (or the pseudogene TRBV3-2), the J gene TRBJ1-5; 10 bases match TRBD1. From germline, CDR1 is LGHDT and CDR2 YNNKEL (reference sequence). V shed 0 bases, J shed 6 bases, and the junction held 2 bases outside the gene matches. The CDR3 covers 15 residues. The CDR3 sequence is CASSQDGTGVQPQHF. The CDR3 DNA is TGTGCCAGCAGCCAAGATGGGACAGGGGTTCAGCCCCAGCATTTT.

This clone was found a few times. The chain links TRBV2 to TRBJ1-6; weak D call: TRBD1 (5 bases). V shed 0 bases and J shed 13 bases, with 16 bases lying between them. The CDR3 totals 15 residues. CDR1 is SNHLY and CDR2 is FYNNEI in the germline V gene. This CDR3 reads CASSEAGRGLAPLHF. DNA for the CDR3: TGTGCCAGCAGTGAAGCGGGTAGGGGATTAGCGCCCCTCCACTTT. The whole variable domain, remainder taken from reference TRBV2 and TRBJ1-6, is EPEVTQTPSHQVTQMGQEVILRCVPISNHLYFYWYRQILGQKVEFLVSFYNNEISEKSEIFDDQFSVERPDGSNFTLKIRSTKLEDSAMYFCASSEAGRGLAPLHFGNGTRLTVT.

The CDR3 coding sequence is TGTGCCAGCAGTGAATGGGAGGGGATCTCTGGAAACACCATATATTTT. Amino acid sequence: CASSEWEGISGNTIYF. The rearrangement links TRBV25-1 to TRBJ1-3; tentative D call: TRBD1 (5 bases). Germline lookup yields CDR1 MGHDK and CDR2 SYGVNS. Trimming took off 1 base at V and 0 bases at J, with 10 bases between the two ends. The CDR3 loop spans 16 amino acids. The variable domain in full, with the rest retrieved from reference TRBV25-1 and TRBJ1-3, is EADIYQTPRYLVIGTGKKITLECSQTMGHDKMYWYQQDPGMELHLIHYSYGVNSTEKGDLSSESTVSRIRTEHFPLTLESARPSHTSQYLCASSEWEGISGNTIYFGEGSWLTVV.

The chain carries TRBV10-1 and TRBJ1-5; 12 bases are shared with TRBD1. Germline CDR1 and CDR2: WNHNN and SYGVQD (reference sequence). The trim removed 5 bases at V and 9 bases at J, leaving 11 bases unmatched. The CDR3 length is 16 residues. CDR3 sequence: CASSRTGTGGPGPQHF. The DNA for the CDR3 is TGCGCCAGCAGTCGTACCGGGACAGGGGGCCCGGGGCCCCAGCATTTT.

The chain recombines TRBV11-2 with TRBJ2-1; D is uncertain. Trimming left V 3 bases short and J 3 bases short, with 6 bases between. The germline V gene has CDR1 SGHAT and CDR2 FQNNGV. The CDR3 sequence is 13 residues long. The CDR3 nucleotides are TGTGCCAGCAGCTTGAGGAACTACAATGAGCAGTTCTTC. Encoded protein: CASSLRNYNEQFF.

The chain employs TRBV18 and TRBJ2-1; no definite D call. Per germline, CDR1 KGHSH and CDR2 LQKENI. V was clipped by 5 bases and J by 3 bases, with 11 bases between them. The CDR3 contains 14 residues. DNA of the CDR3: TGTGCCAGCTCAAGCCGGGCGGTCTACAATGAGCAGTTCTTC. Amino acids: CASSSRAVYNEQFF.

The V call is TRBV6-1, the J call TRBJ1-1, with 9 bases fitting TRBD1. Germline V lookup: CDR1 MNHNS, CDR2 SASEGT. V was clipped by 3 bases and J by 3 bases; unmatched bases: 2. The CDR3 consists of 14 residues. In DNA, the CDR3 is TGTGCCAGCAGTGAGACAGGGGGGTACACTGAAGCTTTCTTT. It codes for CASSETGGYTEAFF.

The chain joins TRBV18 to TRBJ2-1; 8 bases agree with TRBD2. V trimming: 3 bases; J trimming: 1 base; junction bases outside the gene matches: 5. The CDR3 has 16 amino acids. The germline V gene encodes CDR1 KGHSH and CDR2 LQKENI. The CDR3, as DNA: TGTGCCAGCTCACCGTCTACGGGGGGGTCCTACAATGAGCAGTTCTTC. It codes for CASSPSTGGSYNEQFF.

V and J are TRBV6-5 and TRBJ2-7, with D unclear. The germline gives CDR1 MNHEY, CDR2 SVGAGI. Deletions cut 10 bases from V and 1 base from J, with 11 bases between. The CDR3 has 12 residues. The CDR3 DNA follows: TGTGCCACCTCCCCTAGTTCCTACGAGCAGTACTTC. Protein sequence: CATSPSSYEQYF.

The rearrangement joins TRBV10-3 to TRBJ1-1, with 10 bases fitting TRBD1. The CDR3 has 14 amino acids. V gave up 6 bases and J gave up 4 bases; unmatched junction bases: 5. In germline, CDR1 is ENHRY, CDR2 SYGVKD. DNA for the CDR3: TGTGCCATCAGATTGACAGGGGGCGGCACTGAAGCTTTCTTT. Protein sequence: CAIRLTGGGTEAFF.

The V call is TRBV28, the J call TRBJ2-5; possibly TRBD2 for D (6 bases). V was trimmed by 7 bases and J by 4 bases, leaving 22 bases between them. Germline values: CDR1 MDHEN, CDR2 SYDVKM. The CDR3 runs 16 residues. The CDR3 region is CASTPPGGTILETQYF. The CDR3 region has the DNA TGTGCCAGCACCCCCCCCGGGGGTACGATTCTAGAGACCCAGTACTTC.

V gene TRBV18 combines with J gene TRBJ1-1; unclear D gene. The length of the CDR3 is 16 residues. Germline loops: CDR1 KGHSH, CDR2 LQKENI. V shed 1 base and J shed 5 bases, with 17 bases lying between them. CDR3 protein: CASSPQAGTMRTEAFF. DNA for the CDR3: TGTGCCAGCTCACCACAGGCTGGAACGATGCGGACTGAAGCTTTCTTT. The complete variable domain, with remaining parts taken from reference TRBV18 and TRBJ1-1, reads NAGVMQNPRHLVRRRGQEARLRCSPMKGHSHVYWYRQLPEEGLKFMVYLQKENIIDESGMPKERFSAEFPKEGPSILRIQQVVRGDSAAYFCASSPQAGTMRTEAFFGQGTRLTVV.

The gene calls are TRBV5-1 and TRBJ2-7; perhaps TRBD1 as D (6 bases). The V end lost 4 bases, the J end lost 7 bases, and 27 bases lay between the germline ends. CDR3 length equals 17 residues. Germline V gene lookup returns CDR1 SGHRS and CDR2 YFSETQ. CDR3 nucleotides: TGCGCCAGCAGCCCATTCTGGGCAGGGGCCTTTAAGGGAGAGCAGTACTTC. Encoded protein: CASSPFWAGAFKGEQYF.

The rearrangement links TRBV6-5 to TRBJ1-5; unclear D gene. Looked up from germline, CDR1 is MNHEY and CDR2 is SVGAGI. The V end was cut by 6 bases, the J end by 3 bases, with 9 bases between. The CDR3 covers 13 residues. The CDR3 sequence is CASSPWFNQPQHF. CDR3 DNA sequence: TGTGCCAGCAGCCCCTGGTTCAATCAGCCCCAGCATTTT.

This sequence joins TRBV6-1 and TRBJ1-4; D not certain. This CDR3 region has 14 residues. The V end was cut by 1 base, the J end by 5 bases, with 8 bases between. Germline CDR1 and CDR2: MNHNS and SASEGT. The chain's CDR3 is CASSEGGWNEKLFF. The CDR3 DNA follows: TGTGCCAGCAGTGAAGGGGGATGGAATGAAAAACTGTTTTTT.

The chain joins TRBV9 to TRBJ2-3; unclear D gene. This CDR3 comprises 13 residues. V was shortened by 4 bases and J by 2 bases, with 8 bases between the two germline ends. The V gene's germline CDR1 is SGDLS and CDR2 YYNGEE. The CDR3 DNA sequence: TGTGCCAGCAGCCGTTGGACCACAGATACGCAGTATTTT. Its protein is CASSRWTTDTQYF.

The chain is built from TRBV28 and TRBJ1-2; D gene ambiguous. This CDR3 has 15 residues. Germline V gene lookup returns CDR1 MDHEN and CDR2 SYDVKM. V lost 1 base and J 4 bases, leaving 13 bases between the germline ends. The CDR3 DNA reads TGTGCCAGCAGTTTATCCCGAACATGGGGCTATGGCTACACCTTC. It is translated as CASSLSRTWGYGYTF.

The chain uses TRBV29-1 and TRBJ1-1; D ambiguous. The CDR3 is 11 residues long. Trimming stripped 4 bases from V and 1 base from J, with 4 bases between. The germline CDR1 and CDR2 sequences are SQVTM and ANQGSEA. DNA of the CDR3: TGCAGCGTTGGGGAGAACACTGAAGCTTTCTTT. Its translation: CSVGENTEAFF.

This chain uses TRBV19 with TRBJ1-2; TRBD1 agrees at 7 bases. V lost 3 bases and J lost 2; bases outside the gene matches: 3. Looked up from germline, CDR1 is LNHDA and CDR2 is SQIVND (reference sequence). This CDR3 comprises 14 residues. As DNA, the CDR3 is TGTGCCAGTAGTATGGGCAGGGGGAACTATGGCTACACCTTC. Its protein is CASSMGRGNYGYTF. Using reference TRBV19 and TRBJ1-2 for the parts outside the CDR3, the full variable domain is DGGITQSPKYLFRKEGQNVTLSCEQNLNHDAMYWYRQDPGQGLRLIYYSQIVNDFQKGDIAEGYSVSREKKESFPLTVTSAQKNPTAFYLCASSMGRGNYGYTFGSGTRLTVV.

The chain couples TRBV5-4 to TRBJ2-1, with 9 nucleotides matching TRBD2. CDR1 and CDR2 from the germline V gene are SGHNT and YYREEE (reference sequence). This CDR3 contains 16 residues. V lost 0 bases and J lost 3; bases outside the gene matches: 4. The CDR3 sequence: CASSLVAGANYNEQFF. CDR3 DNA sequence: TGTGCCAGCAGCTTGGTAGCGGGGGCCAACTACAATGAGCAGTTCTTC.

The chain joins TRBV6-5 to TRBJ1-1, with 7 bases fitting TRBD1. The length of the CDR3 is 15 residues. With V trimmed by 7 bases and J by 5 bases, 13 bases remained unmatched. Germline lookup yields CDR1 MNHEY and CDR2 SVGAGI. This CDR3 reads CASKSGTALWTEAFF. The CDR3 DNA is TGTGCCAGCAAGTCCGGGACAGCCCTGTGGACTGAAGCTTTCTTT.